This TCR beta chain appears in the sequencing data of a study of blood T cell repertoires in COVID-19. Across the whole study: T cells, B-cell-depleted T cells, or PBMCs provided the cDNA or gDNA that served as material.

This CDR3 region has 15 residues. The germline gives CDR1 MNHEY, CDR2 SMNVEV (reference sequence). Trimming cost V 5 bases and J 1 base, with 12 bases left between them. Sequenced by immunoSEQ multiplex PCR; TCRdb stores in-frame clones only, minus some. The data show under 200,000 clones, with 88% seen just once and over 2% held by the top ten. V is TRBV27 and J is TRBJ1-5; D perhaps matches TRBD1 (5 bases). Sample: peripheral blood. This clonotype was sampled from a middle-aged man who had recovered from COVID-19. The CDR3 loop reads CASSLGAGSNQPQHF. In DNA, the CDR3 is TGTGCCAGCAGTCTCGGAGCAGGGAGCAATCAGCCCCAGCATTTT.